This T cell receptor beta chain appears in the sequencing data of a study of identical twins. Regarding this clonotype: The antigen is undetermined.

Study-level points and caveats: Out-of-frame beta sequences exhibited a weaker degree of excess twin sharing.

TCRdb re-called the 5' RACE reads with MiXCR, one entry per CDR3 protein. The profile shows around 250,000 distinct CDR3 sequences, 10% to 15% of them singletons. These data were also reused for a study on yellow fever vaccine responses in identical twins.

Sample: memory (CD45RO+) T cells sorted from blood. The origin of this receptor is a woman aged 18-35 years in good health.

CDR3 in DNA: TGTGCCAGCATCAAGGGGACTAGCGGAAACAATGAGCAGTTCTTC. Amino acids: CASIKGTSGNNEQFF. The V call is TRBV6-2 or TRBV6-3, the J call TRBJ2-1, with TRBD2 identical over 11 bases. Looked up from germline, CDR1 is MNHEY and CDR2 is SVGEGT. The CDR3 length is 15 residues. J gave up 5 bases and V 7 bases, and 7 bases lay outside the gene matches.